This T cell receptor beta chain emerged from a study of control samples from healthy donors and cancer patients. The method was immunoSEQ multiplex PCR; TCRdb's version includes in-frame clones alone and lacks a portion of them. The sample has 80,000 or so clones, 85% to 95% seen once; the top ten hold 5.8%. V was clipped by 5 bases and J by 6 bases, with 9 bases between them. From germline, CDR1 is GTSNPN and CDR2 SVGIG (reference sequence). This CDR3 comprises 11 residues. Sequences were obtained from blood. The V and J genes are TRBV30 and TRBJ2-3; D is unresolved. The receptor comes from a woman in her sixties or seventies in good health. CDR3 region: CAWGSWDTQYF. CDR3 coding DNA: TGTGCCTGGGGGTCCTGGGATACGCAGTATTTT.